These 5 T cell receptor beta chains originate from one sample sequenced in a study of CD8 T cells in ankylosing spondylitis. Study conclusions and caveats: Characteristic of ankylosing spondylitis blood, it appeared, was a TCR beta motif comprising roughly 8 highly homologous variants.

From the 5' RACE reads, TCRdb called clonotypes with MiXCR, one entry per CDR3 protein. The sample has about 700,000 distinct CDR3 sequences, over 15% seen once. These TCRs are of unknown antigen specificity. The specimen sequenced was blood, either unsorted or a sorted T cell fraction (not recorded which). The receptors originated from a male donor with ankylosing spondylitis.

This clonotype was observed a few times. V is TRBV11-3 and J is TRBJ1-3; perhaps TRBD1 as D (5 bases). The CDR3 contains 16 residues. CDR1 is SGHNT and CDR2 is YENEEA in the germline V gene. The ends were cut back, 4 bases at V and 0 bases at J, with 13 bases in the middle. The CDR3 loop reads CASSSAQDRSGNTIYF. The CDR3 DNA sequence: TGTGCCAGCAGCTCCGCACAGGATCGCTCTGGAAACACCATATATTTT.

In its sample, this clonotype was seen a few times. The chain recombines TRBV28 with TRBJ1-5, with 7 bases identical to TRBD1. J was trimmed by 5 bases and V by 5 bases; bases with no gene match: 6. CDR3 size: 14 residues. Germline V lookup: CDR1 MDHEN, CDR2 SYDVKM. This chain's CDR3 is CASSGGQEYQPQHF. CDR3 DNA: TGTGCCAGCAGTGGAGGACAGGAGTATCAGCCCCAGCATTTT.

This CDR3 is CASSQDWGSNEQFF. The CDR3 DNA reads TGCGCCAGCAGCCAAGATTGGGGGTCCAATGAGCAGTTCTTC. The rearrangement links TRBV4-3 to TRBJ2-1; D is possibly TRBD1 or TRBD2 (5 bases each). Per the germline V gene, CDR1 is LGHNA and CDR2 is YSLEER. The CDR3 spans 14 residues. V was pared by 0 bases and J by 6 bases, with 9 bases between.

This clonotype was counted a few times. The chain has TRBV9 and TRBJ2-3; 11 nucleotides agree with TRBD2. The length of the CDR3 is 18 residues. Per the germline V gene, CDR1 is SGDLS and CDR2 is YYNGEE. With 0 bases clipped from V and 3 bases from J, the junction kept 9 bases outside the gene matches. The CDR3: CASSVGRLAGGGTDTQYF. CDR3 in DNA: TGTGCCAGCAGCGTAGGTCGTCTAGCGGGGGGAGGAACAGATACGCAGTATTTT.

The sample holds a few counts of this clonotype. The J gene is TRBJ1-1, the V gene TRBV5-1; 7 positions agree with TRBD1. The CDR3 consists of 16 residues. The germline CDR1 and CDR2 sequences are SGHRS and YFSETQ. Germline trimming cut 4 bases from V and 0 bases from J; bases unmatched to any gene: 9. The CDR3 DNA follows: TGCGCCAGCAGCCCCCGCTCGACAGGGATGAACACTGAAGCTTTCTTT. Its protein product is CASSPRSTGMNTEAFF.